The sequence of this TCR beta chain was determined in a study of siplizumab effects on memory and regulatory T cells. Germline values: CDR1 MNHNY, CDR2 SVGAGI (reference sequence). CDR3 length: 12 amino acids. V lost 4 bases to trimming and J lost 11 bases; unmatched junction nucleotides: 7. This clone was counted a few times. Its specificity is not known. The study, taken as a whole, reports: Phenotypic classification as naive or memory proved unattainable for roughly 75-95% of proliferating CD4+ or CD8+ clones. Apparently more diverse than memory cells, naive T cells also seemed major alloresponse contributors. Alloreactive clones mapping to unstimulated subsets formed only a minor fraction.

TCRdb's copy holds only in-frame clones and misses some; the assay was immunoSEQ multiplex PCR. The table shows approximately 97,000 clones, with about 90% occurring only once. Sequencing was carried out using CD4+ T cells sorted from blood. This TCR came from a human donor in good health. The chain uses TRBV6-6 and TRBJ1-1, with TRBD1 matching 7 bases. The DNA for the CDR3 is TGTGCCAGCAGTTCCGACAGGGTAAAGGCTTTCTTT. Translation gives CASSSDRVKAFF.